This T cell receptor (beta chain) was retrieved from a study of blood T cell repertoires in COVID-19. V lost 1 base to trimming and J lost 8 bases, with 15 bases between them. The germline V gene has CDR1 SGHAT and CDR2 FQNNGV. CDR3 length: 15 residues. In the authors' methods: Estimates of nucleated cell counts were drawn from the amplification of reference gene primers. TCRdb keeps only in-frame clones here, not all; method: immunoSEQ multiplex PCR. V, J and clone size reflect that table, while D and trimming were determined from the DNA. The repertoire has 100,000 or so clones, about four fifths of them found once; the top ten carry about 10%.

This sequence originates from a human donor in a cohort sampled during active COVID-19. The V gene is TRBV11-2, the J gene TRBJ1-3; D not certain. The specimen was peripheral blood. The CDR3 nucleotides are TGTGCCAGCAGCTTAGGAGGCGGCCGCGGAGACACCATATATTTT. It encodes CASSLGGGRGDTIYF.